There are a few counts of the clone carrying this TCR beta chain. What it binds is not known. The trim removed 3 bases at V and 5 bases at J, leaving 3 bases unmatched. Germline CDR1 is KGHSH and CDR2 is LQKENI. This CDR3 is 15 amino acids long. Assay: immunoSEQ multiplex PCR; the TCRdb copy retains only in-frame clones and omits some. The table records about 24,000 clones, 81% of them present only once. The data stem from a study of PD-1 blockade in classical Hodgkin lymphoma. Relapses following autologous stem cell transplantation were seen in all patients, with brentuximab vedotin exposure varying. Reported best responses ranged across complete response, partial response or progressive disease. Broader study findings: The authors have not defined what causes the repertoire differences, possibly disease activity or prior therapy. In CD4+ cells, TCR diversity went up significantly by C4D1, but in CD8+ cells it did not.

The chain links TRBV18 to TRBJ1-5; the match to TRBD1 covers 11 bases. The TCR sequence derives from a human donor with classical Hodgkin lymphoma. The material sequenced was peripheral blood mononuclear cells (PBMCs), taken before the second cycle of nivolumab. The CDR3 here is CASSPDRGRDQPQHF. CDR3 DNA sequence: TGTGCCAGCTCACCGGACAGGGGGCGAGATCAGCCCCAGCATTTT.